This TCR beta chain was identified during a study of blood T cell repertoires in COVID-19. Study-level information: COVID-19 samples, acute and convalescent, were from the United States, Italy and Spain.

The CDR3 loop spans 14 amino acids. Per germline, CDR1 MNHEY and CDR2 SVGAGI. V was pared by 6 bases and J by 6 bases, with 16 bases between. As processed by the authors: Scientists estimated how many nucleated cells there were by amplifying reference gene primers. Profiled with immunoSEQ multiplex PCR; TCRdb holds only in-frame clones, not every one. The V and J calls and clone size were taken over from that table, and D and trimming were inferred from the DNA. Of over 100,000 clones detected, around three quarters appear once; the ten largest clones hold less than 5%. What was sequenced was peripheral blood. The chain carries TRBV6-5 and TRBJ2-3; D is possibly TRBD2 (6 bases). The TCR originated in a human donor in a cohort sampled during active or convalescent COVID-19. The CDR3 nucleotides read TGTGCCAGCAGACCGGGACTGAAATCTGATACGCAGTATTTT. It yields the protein CASRPGLKSDTQYF.